This TCR beta chain stems from a study of blood T cell repertoires in COVID-19. The V and J ends lost 3 bases and 6 bases respectively, with 15 bases between them. The CDR3 contains 15 residues. The V gene's germline CDR1 is LNHDA and CDR2 SQIVND (reference sequence). Method: immunoSEQ multiplex PCR; TCRdb's copy keeps in-frame clones and lacks some. Among 95,000 to 150,000 clones, around 90% were seen once, and the ten largest hold around 2%. The source of this sequence is a man aged 45-65 years with COVID-19, enrolled during active disease. The sample consisted of peripheral blood. The J gene is TRBJ2-1, the V gene TRBV19; TRBD2 is a possible D gene (5 bases). This CDR3 is CASSIPPASINEQFF. CDR3 DNA: TGTGCCAGTAGTATTCCCCCTGCTAGCATCAATGAGCAGTTCTTC.